The 26 T cell receptor beta chains below were found in one sample sequenced in a study of blood T cell repertoires in COVID-19. Generated by immunoSEQ multiplex PCR, the TCRdb table keeps only in-frame clones and is missing some. Of 230,000 or so clones in the sample, around 86% are singletons; the top ten hold 5.1%. The sample taken for sequencing was peripheral blood. The source of these receptors is a human donor in a cohort sampled during active COVID-19.

The CDR3 sequence is CASGGAGRTSEQFF. Written as DNA, the CDR3 is TGTGCCAGCGGGGGAGCAGGGAGGACAAGTGAGCAGTTCTTC. The chain recombines TRBV9 with TRBJ2-1; D is perhaps TRBD2 (6 bases). The CDR3 is 14 residues long. Germline CDR1 SGDLS, CDR2 YYNGEE. V was shortened by 7 bases and J by 9 bases, with 20 bases between the two germline ends.

V is TRBV7-3 and J is TRBJ1-1; D perhaps matches TRBD1 (5 bases). Germline V CDR1 and CDR2: SGHTA, FQGTGA. Trimming took 2 bases from V and 5 from J, leaving 12 bases between them. This CDR3 is built from 14 residues. The CDR3 is CASSLLGQPTEAFF. The DNA for the CDR3 is TGTGCCAGCAGCTTACTGGGGCAGCCGACTGAAGCTTTCTTT.

The chain links TRBV12-3 or TRBV12-4 to TRBJ1-2; no clear D gene. The CDR3 loop spans 13 amino acids. V dropped 8 bases and J dropped 6 bases, with 16 bases sitting between them. In DNA, the CDR3 is TGTGCCAGCGGTGACTCGGGTGGCCATGGCTACACCTTC. It is translated as CASGDSGGHGYTF.

The CDR3 DNA sequence: TGCGCCAGCATTAAGACCGCCGTTAGCGGGAGCTCCTACGAGCAGTACTTC. As protein: CASIKTAVSGSSYEQYF. The rearrangement joins TRBV10-2 to TRBJ2-7; TRBD2 matches at 9 bases. Germline V lookup: CDR1 WSHSY, CDR2 SAAADI. There are 17 residues in the CDR3. Trimming took 7 bases from V and 0 from J; bases not matched to a gene: 13.

This rearrangement joins TRBV5-1 to TRBJ2-1; D might be TRBD2 (6 bases). Germline V gene sequence: CDR1 SGHRS, CDR2 YFSETQ. Trimming shortened V by 2 bases and J by 2 bases, and 14 bases separated the two germline ends. The CDR3 loop spans 16 amino acids. CDR3 in amino acids: CASSFTRDLAYNEQFF. The CDR3 DNA is TGCGCCAGCAGCTTTACCCGGGACTTGGCCTACAATGAGCAGTTCTTC.

The V call is TRBV6-2 or TRBV6-3, the J call TRBJ1-5, with D perhaps matching TRBD1 (5 bases). The V end lost 2 bases, the J end lost 0 bases, and 8 bases lay between the germline ends. The CDR3 is 15 amino acids. Germline CDR1 and CDR2: MNHEY and SVGEGT. This CDR3 reads CASSYGGFSNQPQHF. The CDR3 DNA sequence: TGTGCCAGCAGTTACGGGGGGTTTAGCAATCAGCCCCAGCATTTT.

The chain uses TRBV21-1 and TRBJ1-4; whether TRBD1, the table's D call, matches the DNA was not checked. TRBV21-1 is a known pseudogene. CDR3 length equals 14 residues. The CDR3 DNA sequence: TGTGCCAGCAGCAAGCAGGGGGCTCGGGAAAAACTGTTTTTT. It codes for CASSKQGAREKLFF.

This clone was seen a single time. The V call is TRBV28, the J call TRBJ1-2; possible D gene TRBD1, 5 bases. This CDR3 has 14 amino acids. In germline, CDR1 is MDHEN, CDR2 SYDVKM. Trimming cost V 6 bases and J 7 bases, with 18 bases left between them. This CDR3 is CASSLGAGLGGYTF. The CDR3 bases are TGTGCCAGCAGCCTTGGGGCAGGGTTAGGTGGCTACACCTTC.

The chain is built from TRBV4-1 and TRBJ1-2, with D uncertain. Germline V gene lookup returns CDR1 MGHRA and CDR2 YSYEKL. The CDR3 is made up of 17 amino acids. Trimming pared 3 bases from V and 4 bases from J, leaving 21 bases between. The CDR3 DNA reads TGCGCCAGCAGCCAGTCCTCCACGCCGGGGAAAGGCTATGGCTACACCTTC. This codes for CASSQSSTPGKGYGYTF.

V and J are TRBV7-8 and TRBJ2-5; D remains ambiguous. CDR1 SGHVS and CDR2 FQNEAQ come from the germline V gene. Trimming pared 1 base from V and 5 bases from J, leaving 11 bases between. The CDR3 runs 14 residues. This CDR3 is CASSLGGRFETQYF. The CDR3, as DNA: TGTGCCAGCAGCTTAGGTGGCAGGTTCGAGACCCAGTACTTC.

A single count supports this clone. This chain joins TRBV28 and TRBJ1-4, with TRBD1 as a possible D gene (6 bases). V dropped 7 bases and J dropped 5 bases, with 14 bases sitting between them. Germline lookup yields CDR1 MDHEN and CDR2 SYDVKM. The CDR3 loop spans 14 amino acids. CDR3 region: CASTFGQQNEKLFF. The CDR3 region has the DNA TGTGCCAGCACTTTCGGACAGCAGAATGAAAAACTGTTTTTT.

This clone appeared a few times. V is TRBV6-5 and J is TRBJ1-2; D perhaps matches TRBD1 (5 bases). Trimming removed 2 bases from V and 2 bases from J, with 9 bases in between. Germline-derived CDR1 and CDR2 are MNHEY and SVGAGI. The CDR3 is 14 residues long. The chain's CDR3 is CASSYRRQNYGYTF. Here the CDR3 DNA reads TGTGCCAGCAGTTACCGCAGACAGAACTATGGCTACACCTTC.

The chain carries TRBV2 and TRBJ2-7; D remains unclear. Germline V lookup: CDR1 SNHLY, CDR2 FYNNEI. Trimming shortened V by 3 bases and J by 0 bases, and 9 bases separated the two germline ends. The CDR3 is made up of 14 amino acids. The CDR3 sequence is CASSDNYSSYEQYF. CDR3 bases: TGTGCCAGCAGTGATAACTACTCCTCCTACGAGCAGTACTTC.

The chain is built from TRBV4-3 and TRBJ1-1; no clear D gene. CDR1 and CDR2 from the germline V gene are LGHNA and YSLEER. The CDR3 totals 15 residues. The V end lost 1 base, the J end lost 0 bases, and 9 bases lay between the germline ends. CDR3 sequence: CASSQGVVVNTEAFF. In nucleotides, the CDR3 is TGCGCCAGCAGCCAAGGCGTGGTTGTGAACACTGAAGCTTTCTTT.

This clone was picked up one time. The chain couples TRBV4-1 to TRBJ2-1, with 8 bases matching TRBD2. Germline CDR1 reads MGHRA; CDR2 reads YSYEKL. Trimming removed 1 base from V and 8 bases from J; junction bases left unmatched: 7. CDR3 size: 15 residues. The CDR3: CASSQVSTSGYEQFF. In DNA form, the CDR3 reads TGCGCCAGCAGCCAAGTATCAACTAGCGGCTATGAGCAGTTCTTC.

V and J are TRBV7-8 and TRBJ1-2; 7 bases are a match to TRBD1. V lost 1 base to trimming and J lost 6 bases; unmatched junction nucleotides: 5. This CDR3 comprises 14 residues. The germline V gene encodes CDR1 SGHVS and CDR2 FQNEAQ. The CDR3 coding sequence is TGTGCCAGCAGCTTAGACAGGGGAATGGATGGCTACACCTTC. Protein sequence: CASSLDRGMDGYTF.

In this sample, this clone turned up a few times. CDR3 region: CASSPPGTASYEQYF. The CDR3 nucleotides read TGTGCCAGCAGCCCACCTGGGACAGCTTCCTACGAGCAGTACTTC. The chain recombines TRBV7-9 with TRBJ2-7, with 7 bases matching TRBD1. The V gene's germline CDR1 is SEHNR and CDR2 FQNEAQ (reference sequence). V lost 5 bases and J lost 1; bases outside the gene matches: 8. The CDR3 length is 15 residues.

This chain joins TRBV28 and TRBJ2-3, with 9 positions matching TRBD1. This CDR3 spans 16 amino acids. CDR1 is MDHEN and CDR2 is SYDVKM in the germline V gene. V lost 1 base, J lost 3 bases, and 5 bases stayed unmatched. CDR3 sequence reads: CASSLFGQGRTDTQYF. Written as DNA, the CDR3 is TGTGCCAGCAGTTTATTTGGACAGGGGCGTACAGATACGCAGTATTTT.

The gene calls are TRBV19 and TRBJ1-5; 9 nucleotides match TRBD1. V was clipped by 4 bases and J by 7 bases; unmatched bases: 8. The CDR3 totals 15 residues. Germline CDR1 is LNHDA and CDR2 is SQIVND (reference sequence). Here the CDR3 DNA reads TGTGCCAGTAGTAAAACAGGGGGCGCAAGGCAGCCCCAGCATTTT. This encodes CASSKTGGARQPQHF.

The chain couples TRBV18 to TRBJ1-2; 8 nucleotides agree with TRBD1. The CDR3 totals 15 residues. Per germline, CDR1 KGHSH and CDR2 LQKENI. V lost 5 bases, J lost 0 bases, and 5 bases stayed unmatched. The CDR3 loop is CASSIWTGPNYGYTF. For the CDR3, the DNA is TGTGCCAGCTCAATCTGGACAGGGCCTAACTATGGCTACACCTTC.

Comments on this clone: The same CDR3 can be traced to other DNA sequences in this sample. The CDR3 spells CASGPGGTEAFF. The CDR3 DNA reads TGTGCCAGCGGTCCAGGGGGCACTGAAGCTTTCTTT. The rearrangement joins TRBV28 to TRBJ1-1; 7 nucleotides agree with TRBD1. The V gene end was trimmed by 8 bases and the J gene end by 4 bases; junction bases not matched to a gene: 4. The length of the CDR3 is 12 residues. Germline V CDR1 and CDR2: MDHEN, SYDVKM.

The chain recombines TRBV27 with TRBJ2-1; the D gene is possibly TRBD2 (5 bases). Deletions cut 2 bases from V and 4 bases from J, with 21 bases between. This CDR3 is built from 18 residues. Germline V CDR1 and CDR2: MNHEY, SMNVEV (reference sequence). The CDR3 sequence: CASSLGVSTGNVYNEQFF. The CDR3 nucleotides are TGTGCCAGCAGTTTAGGGGTCTCGACGGGAAACGTATACAATGAGCAGTTCTTC.

The rearrangement joins TRBV14 to TRBJ2-1; 7 bases map to TRBD2. V was clipped by 4 bases and J by 8 bases; unmatched bases: 11. The CDR3 totals 15 residues. In germline, CDR1 is SGHDN, CDR2 FVKESK. CDR3 nucleotides: TGTGCCAGCAGCCCTTGGGAGGGAGGATCCCATGAGCAGTTCTTC. Amino acids: CASSPWEGGSHEQFF.

The CDR3 is CASSTGTYNEQFF. The CDR3 bases are TGTGCCAGCAGCACCGGGACCTACAATGAGCAGTTCTTC. V and J are TRBV7-3 and TRBJ2-1; tentative D call: TRBD2 (5 bases). The CDR3 loop spans 13 amino acids. CDR1 is SGHTA, CDR2 FQGTGA, per germline. Trimming left V 5 bases short and J 2 bases short, with 7 bases between.

This clone has only one observation. The V gene is TRBV7-3, the J gene TRBJ2-1, with TRBD2 matching over 10 bases. The CDR3 runs to 15 residues. J was trimmed by 2 bases and V by 5 bases; bases with no gene match: 3. The germline V gene has CDR1 SGHTA and CDR2 FQGTGA. CDR3 in DNA: TGTGCCAGCAGCGCCGGGACTAGCGCCTACAATGAGCAGTTCTTC. Encoded protein: CASSAGTSAYNEQFF.

This chain connects TRBV6-4 to TRBJ1-3, with 9 bases aligning to TRBD1. The CDR3 runs 15 residues. J lost 2 bases, V lost 7 bases, and 6 bases had no gene match. Germline-derived CDR1 and CDR2 are MRHNA and SNTAGT. The CDR3 nucleotides read TGTGCCAGCATATTGGGGGACAGGGCTGGAAACACCATATATTTT. Amino acids: CASILGDRAGNTIYF.